This TCR beta chain was captured in a study of human T cells and chemical hapten exposure. Trimming took 6 bases from V and 4 from J; bases not matched to a gene: 11. The CDR3 covers 15 residues. CDR1 is SGHRS and CDR2 is YFSETQ in the germline V gene. MiXCR, applied by TCRdb to the RACE reads, yields one record per CDR3 protein. The sample has more than 150,000 distinct CDR3 sequences, about 22% seen once. Overall study results and limits: The donors suffered from alopecia, so their immune response may not match that of healthy people.

Sample time point: patch test 3, about 24 weeks after DPC sensitization. Regarding treatment: therapeutic diphenylcyclopropenone sensitization with weekly scalp DPC. A word on this clonotype: Its antigen is undetermined.

The sample here was whole blood, taken in connection with sensitization to the hapten diphenylcyclopropenone (DPC). The receptor was isolated from a woman aged 40 to 55 with alopecia areata. Some clones in this sample may be carry-over from other donors' samples. The V call is TRBV5-1, the J call TRBJ2-3; the match to TRBD1 covers 7 bases. CDR3 in amino acids: CASKLRDSPSDTQYF. For the CDR3, the DNA is TGCGCCAGCAAGCTCCGGGACAGCCCGTCAGATACGCAGTATTTT.